A single sample gave rise to the 25 T cell receptor beta chains below, sequenced in a study of blood T cell repertoires in COVID-19. Method: immunoSEQ multiplex PCR; TCRdb's copy keeps in-frame clones and lacks some. The sample holds around 480,000 clones, about 90% seen once. Sequenced material: PBMCs or T cells enriched from blood (not recorded which). The receptors were gathered from a woman under 30 who had recovered from COVID-19.

J is TRBJ2-2 and V is TRBV4-2; D is undetermined. Germline V gene lookup returns CDR1 LGHNA and CDR2 YNFKEQ. V shed 0 bases and J shed 5 bases, with 10 bases lying between them. The CDR3 is 15 amino acids. The CDR3 bases are TGTGCCAGCAGCCAAGAGCTAGGAGTAACCGGGGAGCTGTTTTTT. This sequence encodes CASSQELGVTGELFF.

This clone was counted between two and nine times. J is TRBJ1-5 and V is TRBV27, with TRBD1 matching over 12 bases. Germline CDR1 is MNHEY and CDR2 is SMNVEV (reference sequence). The V segment lost 1 base and the J segment 9 bases; nucleotides outside the gene matches: 7. The CDR3 has 16 residues. CDR3 residues: CASSLLGTGGFGPQHF. CDR3 DNA: TGTGCCAGCAGTTTATTGGGGACAGGGGGCTTTGGGCCCCAGCATTTT.

The genes are TRBV19 and TRBJ1-4, with 8 bases fitting TRBD1. This CDR3 has 16 residues. The germline V gene has CDR1 LNHDA and CDR2 SQIVND (reference sequence). Unmatched junction bases numbered 7, after V lost 1 base and J lost 6 bases. The CDR3 DNA is TGTGCCAGTAGTATAGTGATCACACAGGGGGATGAAAAACTGTTTTTT. It specifies CASSIVITQGDEKLFF.

The gene calls are TRBV7-2 and TRBJ2-7, with 7 bases that match TRBD2. This CDR3 contains 15 residues. J gave up 4 bases and V 4 bases, and 10 bases lay outside the gene matches. The germline CDR1 and CDR2 sequences are SGHTA and FQGNSA. The CDR3 spells CASSSQLGGRYEQYF. The CDR3 DNA sequence: TGTGCCAGCAGCTCCCAGCTGGGGGGGAGGTACGAGCAGTACTTC.

This chain uses TRBV5-8 with TRBJ1-1, with TRBD1 matching over 7 bases. The germline gives CDR1 SGHTS, CDR2 YDEGEE. V lost 1 base, J lost 5 bases, and 11 bases stayed unmatched. This CDR3 has 16 amino acids. The CDR3 here is CASSLSQGVSRTEAFF. The CDR3 DNA sequence: TGTGCCAGCAGCTTGAGTCAGGGGGTGAGTCGGACTGAAGCTTTCTTT. The full variable domain, its missing parts supplied by reference TRBV5-8 and TRBJ1-1, is EAGVTQSPTHLIKTRGQQATLRCSPISGHTSVYWYQQALGLGLQFLLWYDEGEERNRGNFPPRFSGRQFPNYSSELNVNALELEDSALYLCASSLSQGVSRTEAFFGQGTRLTVV.

V is TRBV6-1 and J is TRBJ1-2, with D maybe TRBD1 (5 bases). Germline values: CDR1 MNHNS, CDR2 SASEGT. The germline V and J ends were trimmed by 2 bases and 4 bases, with 11 bases remaining between them. The CDR3 extends over 14 amino acids. CDR3 loop: CASSELTVSYGYTF. DNA for the CDR3: TGTGCCAGCAGTGAACTGACAGTTTCCTATGGCTACACCTTC.

The V and J genes are TRBV9 and TRBJ2-1; D is unresolved. Germline V CDR1 and CDR2: SGDLS, YYNGEE. The CDR3 has 12 residues. Between the trimmed V and J ends, which lost 4 bases and 8 bases, there was a span of 10 bases. The CDR3 sequence is CASSPLPDEQFF. The DNA of the CDR3 is TGTGCCAGCAGCCCGCTCCCGGATGAGCAGTTCTTC.

CDR3 sequence reads: CASSLGAAGGLETQYF. The DNA of the CDR3 is TGTGCCAGCAGCTTAGGAGCGGCAGGGGGCCTTGAGACCCAGTACTTC. The chain has TRBV11-2 and TRBJ2-5; TRBD1 matches at 8 bases. The germline V gene encodes CDR1 SGHAT and CDR2 FQNNGV. V was clipped by 1 base and J by 5 bases; unmatched bases: 9. CDR3 length: 16 residues. The full variable domain, in which reference TRBV11-2 and TRBJ2-5 provide the parts outside the CDR3, is EAGVAQSPRYKIIEKRQSVAFWCNPISGHATLYWYQQILGQGPKLLIQFQNNGVVDDSQLPKDRFSAERLKGVDSTLKIQPAKLEDSAVYLCASSLGAAGGLETQYFGPGTRLLVL.

The chain carries TRBV10-1 and TRBJ2-2, with 7 bases aligning to TRBD1. V trimming: 9 bases; J trimming: 0 bases; junction bases outside the gene matches: 4. The CDR3 is 14 residues long. The germline V gene encodes CDR1 WNHNN and CDR2 SYGVQD (reference sequence). For the CDR3, the DNA is TGCGCCAGGAGACAGGGACCGAACACCGGGGAGCTGTTTTTT. It yields the protein CARRQGPNTGELFF.

The chain combines TRBV2 with TRBJ2-7; D call uncertain. Trimming removed 4 bases from V and 5 bases from J, with 3 bases in between. This CDR3 comprises 10 residues. Germline V gives CDR1 SNHLY, CDR2 FYNNEI. CDR3 region: CASSGHEQYF. DNA for the CDR3: TGTGCCAGCAGTGGGCACGAGCAGTACTTC.

This chain uses TRBV28 with TRBJ1-2; 9 bases line up with TRBD1. The CDR3 totals 14 residues. Germline V gives CDR1 MDHEN, CDR2 SYDVKM. With 8 bases clipped from V and 5 bases from J, the junction kept 9 bases outside the gene matches. CDR3 region: CASSTRTGAYGYTF. The CDR3 DNA reads as TGTGCCAGCTCCACCCGGACAGGGGCTTATGGCTACACCTTC.

The gene calls are TRBV29-1 and TRBJ1-6, with 9 bases matching TRBD1. The CDR3 runs to 12 residues. Germline V gene sequence: CDR1 SQVTM, CDR2 ANQGSEA. The V segment lost 7 bases and the J segment 10 bases; nucleotides outside the gene matches: 5. This CDR3 is CSGTGVGSPLHF. CDR3 sequence (DNA): TGCAGCGGGACAGGGGTTGGCTCACCCCTCCACTTT.

The chain uses TRBV4-1 and TRBJ2-3, with no clear D. The germline V and J ends were trimmed by 4 bases and 5 bases, with 10 bases remaining between them. The germline V gene has CDR1 MGHRA and CDR2 YSYEKL. The CDR3 runs 13 residues. Here the CDR3 reads CASSLPPGDTQYF. CDR3 in DNA: TGCGCCAGCAGCCTCCCACCCGGAGATACGCAGTATTTT.

The rearrangement joins TRBV5-1 to TRBJ1-6; 7 bases are a match to TRBD1. CDR1 is SGHRS, CDR2 YFSETQ, per germline. CDR3 size: 15 residues. Trimming removed 5 bases from V and 8 bases from J; junction bases left unmatched: 10. The CDR3 sequence: CASSFRGNGDSPLHF. DNA for the CDR3: TGCGCCAGCAGTTTCAGGGGGAACGGCGATTCACCCCTCCACTTT.

The J gene is TRBJ1-5, the V gene TRBV28, with TRBD1 matching 9 bases. V gave up 6 bases and J gave up 11 bases; unmatched junction bases: 8. The CDR3 runs to 13 residues. Germline-derived CDR1 and CDR2 are MDHEN and SYDVKM. CDR3 coding DNA: TGTGCCAGCAGCGATGACAGGGGGGGGACCCAGCATTTT. It yields the protein CASSDDRGGTQHF. Drawing the rest from reference TRBV28 and TRBJ1-5, the complete variable domain is DVKVTQSSRYLVKRTGEKVFLECVQDMDHENMFWYRQDPGLGLRLIYFSYDVKMKEKGDIPEGYSVSREKKERFSLILESASTNQTSMYLCASSDDRGGTQHFGDGTRLSIL.

This clone was observed a handful of times. This chain connects TRBV7-8 to TRBJ1-1; D call uncertain. Trimming shortened V by 5 bases and J by 1 base, and 11 bases separated the two germline ends. The CDR3 covers 14 residues. Germline CDR1 is SGHVS and CDR2 is FQNEAQ. This chain's CDR3 is CASSLLRRNTEAFF. CDR3 DNA sequence: TGTGCCAGCAGCCTCCTCCGTAGGAACACTGAAGCTTTCTTT.

V is TRBV7-6 and J is TRBJ2-3, with a tentative D call TRBD1 (6 bases). This CDR3 is 14 amino acids long. V gave up 3 bases and J gave up 4 bases, with 11 bases separating them. Germline V gives CDR1 SGHVS, CDR2 FNYEAQ. CDR3 nucleotide sequence: TGTGCCAGCAGCTTTGACAGGTGGGCAGATACGCAGTATTTT. Protein sequence: CASSFDRWADTQYF. Together with reference TRBV7-6 and TRBJ2-3, the CDR3 gives the full variable domain: GAGVSQSPRYKVTKRGQDVALRCDPISGHVSLYWYRQALGQGPEFLTYFNYEAQQDKSGLPNDRFSAERPEGSISTLTIQRTEQRDSAMYRCASSFDRWADTQYFGPGTRLTVL.

The V call is TRBV19, the J call TRBJ1-3; 7 bases line up with TRBD1. Germline V gene data show CDR1 as LNHDA and CDR2 as SQIVND (reference sequence). The V segment lost 10 bases and the J segment 2 bases; nucleotides outside the gene matches: 5. The CDR3 loop spans 13 amino acids. CDR3 nucleotides: TGTGCCACCTACAGGGGAGCTGGAAACACCATATATTTT. This encodes CATYRGAGNTIYF.

There are a few counts of this clone. This sequence joins TRBV7-9 and TRBJ1-2; TRBD1 matches 9 bases. The CDR3 contains 17 residues. Germline loops: CDR1 SEHNR, CDR2 FQNEAQ (reference sequence). V dropped 1 base and J dropped 5; count of bases not matched to a gene: 11. CDR3 coding DNA: TGTGCCAGCAGCTTAGACGCGACCACAGGGGGCGTTTATGGCTACACCTTC. Encoded protein: CASSLDATTGGVYGYTF.

The V gene is TRBV9, the J gene TRBJ1-6; 9 positions agree with TRBD1. The length of the CDR3 is 17 residues. Germline V gene sequence: CDR1 SGDLS, CDR2 YYNGEE. Germline trimming cut 3 bases from V and 1 base from J; bases unmatched to any gene: 5. Here the CDR3 DNA reads TGTGCCAGCAGCGAAACAGGGGGCGAATCCTATAATTCACCCCTCCACTTT. Protein sequence: CASSETGGESYNSPLHF.

This chain connects TRBV6-4 to TRBJ2-5; possible D gene TRBD1, 5 bases. This CDR3 region has 13 residues. V lost 10 bases, J lost 2 bases, and 14 bases lay in between. Germline loops: CDR1 MRHNA, CDR2 SNTAGT. CDR3 DNA sequence: TGTGCCACCTCGGACATAAGGCAAGAGACCCAGTACTTC. Its translation is CATSDIRQETQYF.

The chain employs TRBV5-1 and TRBJ2-1; 8 bases agree with TRBD2. The trim removed 0 bases at V and 10 bases at J, leaving 0 bases unmatched. Germline-derived CDR1 and CDR2 are SGHRS and YFSETQ. The CDR3 loop spans 12 amino acids. The CDR3 loop reads CASSLVAGEQFF. Written as DNA, the CDR3 is TGCGCCAGCAGCTTGGTAGCGGGAGAGCAGTTCTTC.

The CDR3 region is CASSMERKGDIGNQPQHF. In DNA form, the CDR3 reads TGTGCCAGTAGTATGGAAAGGAAAGGGGATATTGGCAATCAGCCCCAGCATTTT. V gene TRBV19 combines with J gene TRBJ1-5, with D possibly being TRBD1 (5 bases). Germline values: CDR1 LNHDA, CDR2 SQIVND (reference sequence). The CDR3 has 18 amino acids. Deletions cut 3 bases from V and 2 bases from J, with 20 bases between.

This chain joins TRBV5-1 and TRBJ1-2; maybe TRBD1 (6 bases). There are 15 residues in the CDR3. The germline gives CDR1 SGHRS, CDR2 YFSETQ. V was trimmed by 2 bases and J by 5 bases, leaving 16 bases between them. Here the CDR3 reads CASSFNVDRRYGYTF. CDR3 nucleotide sequence: TGCGCCAGCAGCTTTAATGTAGACAGGCGTTATGGCTACACCTTC.

The chain is built from TRBV5-4 and TRBJ1-4, with 7 bases fitting TRBD1. V gave up 0 bases and J gave up 4 bases; unmatched junction bases: 6. Germline V lookup: CDR1 SGHNT, CDR2 YYREEE (reference sequence). CDR3 length: 16 amino acids. CDR3 in amino acids: CASSLVQRGHNEKLFF. CDR3 nucleotide sequence: TGTGCCAGCAGCTTGGTGCAAAGGGGGCATAATGAAAAACTGTTTTTT.